These T cell receptor beta chains were read from a single sample in a study of shared clonotypes between healthy human individuals. Assay used: immunoSEQ multiplex PCR; TCRdb lists only in-frame clones, some missing. The table shows approximately 95,000 clones, with 67% occurring only once. The sample taken for sequencing was memory CD8+ T cells sorted from blood. Every receptor here comes from a man aged 25 to 40 in good health. The CDR3 runs from the conserved cysteine through the conserved F or W. The D gene is left open where the match is weak. For some rows the clone size is stated as once, few or many, or as a class when expanded; others skip it.

v_call	j_call	clone_size	d_call	cdr3_nt	cdr3_aa
TRBV5-1	TRBJ1-1	many	NA	TGCGCCAGCAGCTTGGAGGAGGTTGTCATGAACACTGAAGCTTTCTTT	CASSLEEVVMNTEAFF
TRBV5-6	TRBJ2-1	medium-sized	TRBD1	TGTGCCAGCAGCCCCGACAGGGATAACAATGAGCAGTTCTTC	CASSPDRDNNEQFF
TRBV29-1	TRBJ1-1	NA	NA	TGCAGCGTAGAACGAGGAGGGGGCACTGAAGCTTTCTTT	CSVERGGGTEAFF
TRBV27	TRBJ2-3	NA	TRBD2	TGTGCCAGCAGTTTAATGCCGGCACCTTACGGGAGGCCCGAGACAGATACGCAGTATTTT	CASSLMPAPYGRPETDTQYF
TRBV25-1	TRBJ2-1	NA	TRBD1	TGTGCCAGCGAGCAGACAGGGGGCTTCACGTCCTACAATGAGCAGTTCTTC	CASEQTGGFTSYNEQFF
TRBV25-1	TRBJ2-7	few	NA	TGTGCCAGCAGTAAGTACGAGCAGTACTTC	CASSKYEQYF
TRBV10-3	TRBJ2-7	NA	TRBD1	TGTGCCATCAGTGAGTCGACAGGGGGGTCCTACGAGCAGTACTTC	CAISESTGGSYEQYF
TRBV15	TRBJ2-6	NA	NA	TGTGCCACCAGCAGAGATAGGGAGACTGGGGCCAACGTCCTGACTTTC	CATSRDRETGANVLTF
TRBV7-6	TRBJ1-1	few	NA	TGTGCCAGCAGCCAGACAGCGAACACTGAAGCTTTCTTT	CASSQTANTEAFF
TRBV28	TRBJ1-1	NA	NA	TGTGCCAGCAGCCTTCCTCGTGGGATTGGGACTGAAGCTTTCTTT	CASSLPRGIGTEAFF
TRBV11-2	TRBJ2-7	few	NA	TGTGCCAGCAGCCCCGGGGTGTGGTCGCAGTACTTC	CASSPGVWSQYF
TRBV28	TRBJ2-2	NA	TRBD1	TGTGCCACCAATCAGGACAGGGTCAACGGGGAGCTGTTTTTT	CATNQDRVNGELFF
TRBV7-9	TRBJ2-1	NA	NA	TGTGCCAGCAGCTTATCAGAAGGCTCCTACAATGAGCAGTTCTTC	CASSLSEGSYNEQFF
TRBV18	TRBJ2-5	NA	NA	TGTGCCAGCTCATCCCAAGAGACCCAGTACTTC	CASSSQETQYF
TRBV5-4	TRBJ2-3	many	NA	TGTGCCAGCAGCCCGGTGGACTTCTCCACAGATACGCAGTATTTT	CASSPVDFSTDTQYF
TRBV10-3	TRBJ2-1	NA	NA	TGTGCCTCCCTTGGGAGCGGCAATGAGCAGTTCTTC	CASLGSGNEQFF
TRBV28	TRBJ2-7	few	NA	TGTGCCAGCAGGTCGGGGGTCTCCTACGAGCAGTACTTC	CASRSGVSYEQYF
TRBV11-2	TRBJ2-7	many	TRBD2	TGTGCCAGCAGCACCGGACTAGCGGGAACCTACGAGCAGTACTTC	CASSTGLAGTYEQYF
TRBV2	TRBJ1-1	NA	NA	TGTGCCAGCAGGGGGGGGTTTTTTGAAGCTTTCTTT	CASRGGFFEAFF
TRBV23-1	TRBJ1-5	NA	NA	TGCGCCAGCAGTCAATTAAGTCAGCCCCAGCATTTT	CASSQLSQPQHF
TRBV25-1	TRBJ2-7	NA	TRBD2	TGTGCCAGCAGTGCTTCCGGTTGGGGGGGCTACGAGCAGTACTTC	CASSASGWGGYEQYF
TRBV7-9	TRBJ2-7	NA	TRBD2	TGTGCCAGCAGCCAAGATGAAGCGGGAGGTTACGAGCAGTACTTC	CASSQDEAGGYEQYF
TRBV6-4	TRBJ2-2	NA	TRBD1	TGTGCCAGCAGCGCGACTCCGGGACAGGGGGCCGGGGAGCTGTTTTTT	CASSATPGQGAGELFF
TRBV5-5	TRBJ2-7	few	NA	TGTGCCAGCAGCTTGAGGGCAGCCTACGAGCAGTACTTC	CASSLRAAYEQYF
TRBV6-5	TRBJ2-7	NA	NA	TGTGCCAGCAGTTACGACTCGGGTTCCTACGAGCAGTACTTC	CASSYDSGSYEQYF
TRBV5-4	TRBJ2-7	once	TRBD1	TGTGCCAGCAGCCTGGGACAGGGGGCAGAAGAGCAGTACTTC	CASSLGQGAEEQYF
TRBV19	TRBJ1-4	once	NA	TGTGCCAGTAGTATAGCCCCATCGTTGCAAGCAACTAATGAAAAACTGTTTTTT	CASSIAPSLQATNEKLFF
TRBV2	TRBJ1-2	NA	NA	TGTGCCAGCAGCCGGGACACCGCTGGCTATGGCTACACCTTC	CASSRDTAGYGYTF
TRBV10-3	TRBJ2-1	NA	TRBD1	TGTGCCATCAGGGTTCAGACAGGGGCCTACAATGAGCAGTTCTTC	CAIRVQTGAYNEQFF
TRBV9	TRBJ1-2	NA	TRBD1	TGTGCCAGCAGCTCTCGGACAGGGGGTGGCTACACCTTC	CASSSRTGGGYTF
TRBV9	TRBJ1-2	NA	NA	TGTGCCAGCAGCGCCAGCCGGGGGGGGGCAGACGGCTACACCTTC	CASSASRGGADGYTF
TRBV28	TRBJ2-7	NA	TRBD2	TGTGCCAGCAGTTTGGACGGGACTAGGGACGAGCAGTACTTC	CASSLDGTRDEQYF